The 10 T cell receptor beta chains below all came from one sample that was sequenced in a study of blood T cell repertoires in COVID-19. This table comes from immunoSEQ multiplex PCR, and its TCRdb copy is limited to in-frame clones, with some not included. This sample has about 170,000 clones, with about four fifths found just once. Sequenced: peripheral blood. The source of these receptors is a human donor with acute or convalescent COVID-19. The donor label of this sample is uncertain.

The CDR3 region is CASFTPSGREQFF. The CDR3 DNA reads as TGTGCCAGCTTTACGCCTAGCGGTCGGGAGCAGTTCTTC. V and J are TRBV28 and TRBJ2-1, with 7 bases fitting TRBD2. The CDR3 runs to 13 residues. The germline CDR1 and CDR2 sequences are MDHEN and SYDVKM. J gave up 10 bases and V 8 bases, and 11 bases lay outside the gene matches.

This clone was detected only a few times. The CDR3 loop is CASSLGGTQTETQYF. The CDR3 region has the DNA TGTGCCAGCAGCTTAGGGGGGACCCAGACGGAGACCCAGTACTTC. V and J are TRBV7-3 and TRBJ2-5; D perhaps matches TRBD2 (6 bases). The length of the CDR3 is 15 residues. V was shortened by 2 bases and J by 5 bases, with 15 bases between the two germline ends. Germline V gene lookup returns CDR1 SGHTA and CDR2 FQGTGA.

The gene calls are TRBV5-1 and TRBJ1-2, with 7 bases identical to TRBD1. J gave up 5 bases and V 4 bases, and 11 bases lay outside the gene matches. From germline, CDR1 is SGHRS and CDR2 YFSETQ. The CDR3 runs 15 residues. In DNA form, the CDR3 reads TGCGCCAGCAGCGCTACGACAGGGTTCCCTTATGGCTACACCTTC. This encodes CASSATTGFPYGYTF.

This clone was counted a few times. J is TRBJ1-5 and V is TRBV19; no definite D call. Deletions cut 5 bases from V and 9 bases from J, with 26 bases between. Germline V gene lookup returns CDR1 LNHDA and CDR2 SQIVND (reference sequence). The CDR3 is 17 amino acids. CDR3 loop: CASSRGGGSGNFPPQHF. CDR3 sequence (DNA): TGTGCCAGTAGTCGGGGTGGTGGGTCCGGGAACTTCCCGCCCCAGCATTTT.

The CDR3, as DNA: TGTGCCAGTAGTAGGGACAGAAACTCCTACGAGCAGTACTTC. Translated: CASSRDRNSYEQYF. V and J are TRBV19 and TRBJ2-7; 7 nucleotides match TRBD1. Trimming took 4 bases from V and 0 from J; bases not matched to a gene: 3. Per the germline V gene, CDR1 is LNHDA and CDR2 is SQIVND (reference sequence). CDR3 size: 14 residues.

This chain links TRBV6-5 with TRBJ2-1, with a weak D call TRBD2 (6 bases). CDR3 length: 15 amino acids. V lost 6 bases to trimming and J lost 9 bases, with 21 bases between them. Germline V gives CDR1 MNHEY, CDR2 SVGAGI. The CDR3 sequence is CASRSWDSMISEQFF. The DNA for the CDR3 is TGTGCCAGCAGGTCCTGGGACTCCATGATTTCTGAGCAGTTCTTC.

CDR3 residues: CASSILDFRVNEQYF. DNA of the CDR3: TGCGCCAGCAGCATCCTGGACTTCCGGGTCAACGAGCAGTACTTC. The J gene is TRBJ2-7, the V gene TRBV5-1; D might be TRBD2 (5 bases). Germline-derived CDR1 and CDR2 are SGHRS and YFSETQ. The CDR3 covers 15 residues. Trimming cost V 4 bases and J 5 bases, with 19 bases left between them.

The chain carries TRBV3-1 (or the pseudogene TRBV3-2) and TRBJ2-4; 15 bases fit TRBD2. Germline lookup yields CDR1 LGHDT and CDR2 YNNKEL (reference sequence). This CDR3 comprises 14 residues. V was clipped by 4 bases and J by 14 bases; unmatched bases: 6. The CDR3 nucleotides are TGTGCCAGCAGCCGCGGACTAGCGGGAGGGCCTGAGTACTTC. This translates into CASSRGLAGGPEYF.

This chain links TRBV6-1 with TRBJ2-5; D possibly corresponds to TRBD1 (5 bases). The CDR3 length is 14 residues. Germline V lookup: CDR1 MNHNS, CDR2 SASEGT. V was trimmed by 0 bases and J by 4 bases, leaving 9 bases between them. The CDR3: CASSEAPQGETQYF. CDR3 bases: TGTGCCAGCAGTGAAGCCCCCCAGGGAGAGACCCAGTACTTC.

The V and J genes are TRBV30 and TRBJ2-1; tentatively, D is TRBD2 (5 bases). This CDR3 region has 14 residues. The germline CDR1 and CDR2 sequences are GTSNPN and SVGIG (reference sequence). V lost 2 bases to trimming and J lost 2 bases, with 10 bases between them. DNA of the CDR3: TGTGCCTGGAGTTTATGGGAGACCTACAATGAGCAGTTCTTC. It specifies CAWSLWETYNEQFF.